This T cell receptor (beta chain) is from a study of identical twins. General study points: Abundant beta clonotypes from cord blood had fewer insertions, unlike memory repertoires, which showed none.

This clonotype was recorded at least ten times. Its antigen is unidentified. The germline V and J ends were trimmed by 3 bases and 3 bases, with 12 bases remaining between them. The CDR3 consists of 14 residues. The germline V gene encodes CDR1 SGHTS and CDR2 YDEGEE. TCRdb itself ran the 5' RACE reads through MiXCR, one entry per CDR3 protein. The sample carries roughly 240,000 distinct CDR3 sequences, roughly 7% recorded once. Each donor (without exception) was a healthy Caucasian. These same data were also listed under a study on yellow fever vaccine responses in identical twins.

What was sequenced was memory (CD45RO+) T cells sorted from blood. V gene TRBV5-8 combines with J gene TRBJ1-2, with D tentatively TRBD1 (5 bases). This clonotype was obtained from a young woman in good health. In nucleotides, the CDR3 is TGTGCCAGCAGCTGGGGGGACCGGGACTATGGCTACACCTTC. Translation gives CASSWGDRDYGYTF.